This record looks at one T cell receptor beta chain sequence and its context. Its antigen is as yet unknown. The data were produced by immunoSEQ multiplex PCR, yet TCRdb's version contains in-frame clones alone and is incomplete. The top ten hold over 3% of the sample, which has about 120,000 clones, roughly 82% seen once. Collection occurred without any documented infections or immune events in donors. This sample was included in a study of identifying expanded T cells in peripheral blood. The ends were cut back, 3 bases at V and 6 bases at J, with 14 bases in the middle. Per the germline V gene, CDR1 is SGDLS and CDR2 is YYNGEE. The CDR3 loop spans 14 amino acids. Study-wide results and limits: Over approximately two and four weeks, about 15 and 18 clones changed, versus around 1.2 between replicates. Variance in clone template counts between approximately two-week samples significantly increased with total template count across all healthy donors.

Sample: blood. The chain is built from TRBV9 and TRBJ2-3; a weak D match, TRBD1 (6 bases). This clonotype was obtained from a person aged 18 to 75 in good health. CDR3 amino acids: CASSALGGLDTQYF. For the CDR3, the DNA is TGTGCCAGCAGCGCTCTAGGGGGTTTGGATACGCAGTATTTT.